This TCR beta chain originates from a study of cytomegalovirus exposure and HLA in healthy donors. Findings and caveats of the study: For most TCR sequences rarity was the rule, although some public TCRs occurred in many donors. For cytomegalovirus status, the classifier reportedly gave diagnoses with high specificity and sensitivity. In vitro, three CMV-associated chains proved specific for CMV antigens. The finding came from a later analysis; first-cohort TCR clusters tended to co-occur in the 120 or so validation repertoires.

Concerning this clone itself: The antigen is undetermined.

The CDR3 covers 14 residues. V lost 5 bases to trimming and J lost 3 bases; unmatched junction nucleotides: 5. Germline V CDR1 and CDR2: LNHDA, SQIVND (reference sequence). The repertoire was sequenced with immunoSEQ multiplex PCR; TCRdb's copy has only in-frame clones and lacks some. This table holds around 130,000 clones, approximately 89% found once. What was sequenced was PBMCs. The chain is built from TRBV19 and TRBJ2-7, with TRBD1 matching 9 bases. The receptor comes from a man aged 25 to 40 in good health and CMV-seronegative. CDR3 loop: CASSPGQGYYEQYF. CDR3 in DNA: TGTGCCAGTAGTCCCGGACAGGGGTACTACGAGCAGTACTTC.